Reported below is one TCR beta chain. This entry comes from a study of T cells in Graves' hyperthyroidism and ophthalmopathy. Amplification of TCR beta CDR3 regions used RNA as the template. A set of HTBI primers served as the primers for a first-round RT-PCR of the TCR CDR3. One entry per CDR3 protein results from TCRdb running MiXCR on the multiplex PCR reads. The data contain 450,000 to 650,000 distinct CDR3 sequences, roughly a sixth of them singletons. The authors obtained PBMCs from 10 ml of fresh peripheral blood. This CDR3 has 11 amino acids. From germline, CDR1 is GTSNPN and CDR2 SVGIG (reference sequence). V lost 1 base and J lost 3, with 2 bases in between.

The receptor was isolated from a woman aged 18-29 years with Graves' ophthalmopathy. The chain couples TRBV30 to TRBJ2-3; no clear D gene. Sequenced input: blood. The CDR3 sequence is CAWSETDTQYF. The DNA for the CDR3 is TGTGCCTGGAGTGAGACAGATACGCAGTATTTT. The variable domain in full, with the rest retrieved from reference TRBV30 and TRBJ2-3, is SQTIHQWPATLVQPVGSPLSLECTVEGTSNPNLYWYRQAAGRGLQLLFYSVGIGQISSEVPQNLSASRPQDRQFILSSKKLLLSDSGFYLCAWSETDTQYFGPGTRLTVL.